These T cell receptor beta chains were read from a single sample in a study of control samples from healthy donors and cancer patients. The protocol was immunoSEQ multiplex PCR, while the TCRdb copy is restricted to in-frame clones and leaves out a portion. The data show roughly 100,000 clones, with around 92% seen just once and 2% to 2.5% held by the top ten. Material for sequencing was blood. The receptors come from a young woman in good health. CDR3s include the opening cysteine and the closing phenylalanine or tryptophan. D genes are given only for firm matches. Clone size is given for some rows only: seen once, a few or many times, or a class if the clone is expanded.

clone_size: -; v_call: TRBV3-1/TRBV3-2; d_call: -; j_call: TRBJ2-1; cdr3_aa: CASSQEGGMGWNEQFF; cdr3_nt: TGTGCCAGCAGCCAAGAAGGGGGGATGGGGTGGAATGAGCAGTTCTTC
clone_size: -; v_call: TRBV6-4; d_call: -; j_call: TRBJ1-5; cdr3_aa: CASSDGADNQPQHF; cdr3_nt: TGTGCCAGCAGTGACGGTGCAGACAATCAGCCCCAGCATTTT
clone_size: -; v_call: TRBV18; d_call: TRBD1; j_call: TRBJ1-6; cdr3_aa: CASSGQNPTGVFFSPLHF; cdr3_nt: TGTGCCAGCTCAGGACAAAACCCCACAGGGGTTTTTTTTTCACCCCTCCACTTT
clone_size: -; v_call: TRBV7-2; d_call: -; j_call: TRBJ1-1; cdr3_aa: CASSPSVDTEAFF; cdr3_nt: TGTGCCAGCAGCCCTTCTGTCGACACTGAAGCTTTCTTT
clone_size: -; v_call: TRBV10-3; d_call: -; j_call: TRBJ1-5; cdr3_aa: CAISDWDSNQPQHF; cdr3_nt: TGTGCCATCAGTGATTGGGATAGCAATCAGCCCCAGCATTTT
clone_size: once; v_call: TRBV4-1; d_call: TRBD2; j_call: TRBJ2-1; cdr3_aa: CASSQDRASGKYNEQFF; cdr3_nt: TGCGCCAGCAGCCAAGATAGGGCTAGCGGAAAATACAATGAGCAGTTCTTC
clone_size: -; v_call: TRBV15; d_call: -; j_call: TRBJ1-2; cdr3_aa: CATSRGFYRAYTF; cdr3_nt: TGTGCCACCAGCAGAGGTTTCTACAGGGCCTACACCTTC
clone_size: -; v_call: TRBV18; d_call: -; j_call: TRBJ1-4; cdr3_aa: CASSRIGAGHNEKLFF; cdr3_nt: TGTGCCAGCTCCCGGATCGGGGCGGGGCACAATGAAAAACTGTTTTTT
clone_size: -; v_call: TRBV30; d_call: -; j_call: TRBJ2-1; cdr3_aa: CAWSPHYNEQFF; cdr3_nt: TGTGCCTGGAGTCCCCATTACAATGAGCAGTTCTTC
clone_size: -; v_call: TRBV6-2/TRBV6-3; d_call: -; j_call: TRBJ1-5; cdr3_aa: CASSNGEGGQPQHF; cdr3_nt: TGTGCCAGCAGTAACGGAGAGGGTGGGCAGCCCCAGCATTTT
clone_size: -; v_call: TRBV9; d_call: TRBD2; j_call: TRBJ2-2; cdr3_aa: CASSVGTSGGYTGELFF; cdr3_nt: TGTGCCAGCAGCGTTGGGACTAGCGGGGGGTACACCGGGGAGCTGTTTTTT
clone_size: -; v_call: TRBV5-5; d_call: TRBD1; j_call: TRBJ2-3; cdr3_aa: CASSLEGAGSDTQYF; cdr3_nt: TGTGCCAGCAGCTTGGAGGGGGCCGGGTCTGATACGCAGTATTTT
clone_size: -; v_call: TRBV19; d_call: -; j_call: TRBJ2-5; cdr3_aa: CASASAGSRVQETQYF; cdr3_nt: TGTGCCAGTGCCTCGGCCGGGTCGCGGGTACAAGAGACCCAGTACTTC
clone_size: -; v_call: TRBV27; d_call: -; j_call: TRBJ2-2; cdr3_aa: CASSPTRLGGELFF; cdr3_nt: TGTGCCAGCAGTCCTACAAGGCTTGGCGGGGAGCTGTTTTTT
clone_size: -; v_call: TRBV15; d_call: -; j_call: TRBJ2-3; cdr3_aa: CATSRDAGATDTQYF; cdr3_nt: TGTGCCACCAGCAGAGATGCCGGGGCCACAGATACGCAGTATTTT
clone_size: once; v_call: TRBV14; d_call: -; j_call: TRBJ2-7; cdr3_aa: CASSQDSFVGEVPHEQYF; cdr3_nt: TGTGCCAGCAGCCAAGACTCTTTCGTCGGGGAGGTCCCCCACGAGCAGTACTTC
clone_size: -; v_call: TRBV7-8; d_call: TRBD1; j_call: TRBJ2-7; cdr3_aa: CASSLVALGTGGGYEQYF; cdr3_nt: TGTGCCAGCAGCTTAGTGGCGTTAGGGACAGGGGGCGGGTACGAGCAGTACTTC
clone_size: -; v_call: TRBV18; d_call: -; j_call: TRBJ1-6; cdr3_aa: CASSPQGIADSPLHF; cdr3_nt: TGTGCCAGCTCACCCCAGGGAATAGCGGACTCACCCCTCCACTTT
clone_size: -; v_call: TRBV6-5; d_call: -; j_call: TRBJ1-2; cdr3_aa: CASRLGPGDDYGYTF; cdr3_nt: TGTGCCAGCCGGTTAGGACCAGGGGACGACTATGGCTACACCTTC
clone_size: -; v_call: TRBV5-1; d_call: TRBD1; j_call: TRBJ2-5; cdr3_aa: CASSLDRAETQYF; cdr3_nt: TGCGCCAGCAGCCTGGACAGGGCCGAGACCCAGTACTTC
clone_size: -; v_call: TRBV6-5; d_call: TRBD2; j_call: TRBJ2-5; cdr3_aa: CASRLGGGRYETQYF; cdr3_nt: TGTGCCAGCAGGCTGGGGGGCGGGAGGTATGAGACCCAGTACTTC
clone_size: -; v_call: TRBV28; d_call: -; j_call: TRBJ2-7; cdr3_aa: CASSWGQGGYEQYF; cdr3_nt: TGTGCCAGCAGCTGGGGCCAAGGGGGCTACGAGCAGTACTTC
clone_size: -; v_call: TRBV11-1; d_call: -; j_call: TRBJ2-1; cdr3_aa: CASSLRPISSYNEQFF; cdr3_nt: TGTGCCAGCAGCTTACGCCCGATTAGCTCCTACAATGAGCAGTTCTTC
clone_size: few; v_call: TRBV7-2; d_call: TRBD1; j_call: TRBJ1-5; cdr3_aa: CASSYRGNQPQHF; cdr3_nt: TGTGCCAGCAGCTACAGGGGGAATCAGCCCCAGCATTTT
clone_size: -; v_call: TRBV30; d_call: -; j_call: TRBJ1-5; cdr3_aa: CAWSGGNWNQPQHF; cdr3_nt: TGTGCCTGGAGCGGGGGGAATTGGAATCAGCCCCAGCATTTT
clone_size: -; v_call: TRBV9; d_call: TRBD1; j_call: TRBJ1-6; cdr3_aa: CASSVMGQGTSPLHF; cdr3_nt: TGTGCCAGCAGCGTGATGGGACAGGGGACTTCACCCCTCCACTTT
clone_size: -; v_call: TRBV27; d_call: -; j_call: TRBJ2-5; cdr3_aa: CASRDWQQETQYF; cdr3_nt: TGTGCCAGCAGGGACTGGCAGCAAGAGACCCAGTACTTC
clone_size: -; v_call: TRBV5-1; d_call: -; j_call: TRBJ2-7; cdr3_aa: CASSLRRGMYEQYF; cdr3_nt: TGCGCCAGCAGCTTGAGGAGGGGGATGTACGAGCAGTACTTC
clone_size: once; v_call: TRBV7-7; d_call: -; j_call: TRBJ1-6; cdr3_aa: CASSLPRRALSSYNSPLHF; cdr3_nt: TGTGCTAGCAGCTTACCTCGCCGGGCCTTGAGCTCCTATAATTCACCCCTCCACTTT
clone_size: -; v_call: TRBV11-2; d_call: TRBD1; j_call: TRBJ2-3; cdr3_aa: CASSPERGPSDTQYF; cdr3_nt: TGTGCCAGCAGTCCCGAGAGGGGGCCGTCAGATACGCAGTATTTT
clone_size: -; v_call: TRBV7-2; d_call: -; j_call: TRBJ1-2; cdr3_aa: CASSLDPNYGYTF; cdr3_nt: TGTGCCAGCAGCTTGGACCCTAACTATGGCTACACCTTC
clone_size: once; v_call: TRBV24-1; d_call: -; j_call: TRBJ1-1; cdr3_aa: CATSDSGQPNTEAFF; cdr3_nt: TGTGCCACCAGTGACAGCGGACAGCCGAACACTGAAGCTTTCTTT
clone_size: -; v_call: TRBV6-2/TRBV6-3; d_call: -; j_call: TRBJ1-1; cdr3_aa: CASSISFAPGGEAFF; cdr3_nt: TGTGCCAGCAGTATAAGCTTCGCCCCAGGCGGTGAAGCTTTCTTT
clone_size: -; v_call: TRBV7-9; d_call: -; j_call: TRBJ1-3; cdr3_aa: CASSLAAEFSSGNTIYF; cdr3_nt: TGTGCCAGCAGCTTAGCGGCCGAATTCAGCTCTGGAAACACCATATATTTT
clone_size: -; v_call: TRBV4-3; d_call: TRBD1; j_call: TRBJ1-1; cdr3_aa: CASSQEWGTATNTEAFF; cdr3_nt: TGCGCCAGCAGCCAAGAATGGGGGACAGCCACAAACACTGAAGCTTTCTTT
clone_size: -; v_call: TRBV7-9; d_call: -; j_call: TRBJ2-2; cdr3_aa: CASSLAGAGELFF; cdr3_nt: TGTGCCAGCAGCTTAGCTGGTGCCGGGGAGCTGTTTTTT
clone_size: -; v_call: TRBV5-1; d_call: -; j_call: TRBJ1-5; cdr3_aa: CASSLDGDSNQPQHF; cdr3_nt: TGCGCCAGCAGCTTGGATGGCGACAGCAATCAGCCCCAGCATTTT
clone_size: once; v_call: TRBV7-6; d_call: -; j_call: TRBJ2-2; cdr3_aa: CASSLGGAGAGELFF; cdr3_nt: TGTGCCAGCAGCTTAGGTGGGGCTGGCGCCGGGGAGCTGTTTTTT
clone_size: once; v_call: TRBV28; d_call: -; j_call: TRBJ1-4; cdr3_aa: CASSSSGGGEKLFF; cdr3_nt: TGTGCCAGCTCCAGCTCCGGGGGAGGAGAAAAACTGTTTTTT
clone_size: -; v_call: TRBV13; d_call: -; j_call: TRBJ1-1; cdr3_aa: CASSLDGGRTEAFF; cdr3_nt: TGTGCCAGCAGCCTAGACGGGGGGCGGACTGAAGCTTTCTTT
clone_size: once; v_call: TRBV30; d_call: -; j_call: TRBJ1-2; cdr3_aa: CAWEQGVKQGSGYTF; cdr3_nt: TGTGCCTGGGAACAAGGGGTGAAACAGGGATCTGGCTACACCTTC
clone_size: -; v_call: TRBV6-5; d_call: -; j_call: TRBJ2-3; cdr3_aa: CASTVAVSTDTQYF; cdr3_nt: TGTGCCAGCACCGTAGCGGTTAGCACAGATACGCAGTATTTT
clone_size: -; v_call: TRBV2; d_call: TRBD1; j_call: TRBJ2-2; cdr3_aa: CATGQGAATGELFF; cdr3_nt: TGTGCCACCGGACAGGGGGCGGCCACCGGGGAGCTGTTTTTT
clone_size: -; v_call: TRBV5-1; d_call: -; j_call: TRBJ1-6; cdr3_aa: CASSQGLSGDNSPLHF; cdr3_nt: TGCGCCAGCAGCCAGGGATTGTCAGGGGATAATTCACCCCTCCACTTT
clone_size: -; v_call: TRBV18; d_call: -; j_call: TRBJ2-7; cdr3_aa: CASSPLTGGSYEQYF; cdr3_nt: TGTGCCAGCTCACCACTAACGGGTGGGTCCTACGAGCAGTACTTC
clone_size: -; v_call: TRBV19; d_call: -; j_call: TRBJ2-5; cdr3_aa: CASSKSGQETQYF; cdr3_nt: TGTGCCAGTAGTAAGAGCGGTCAAGAGACCCAGTACTTC
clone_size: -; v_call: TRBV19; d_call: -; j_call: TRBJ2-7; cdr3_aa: CASSIGYEQYF; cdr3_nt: TGTGCCAGTAGTATCGGCTACGAGCAGTACTTC
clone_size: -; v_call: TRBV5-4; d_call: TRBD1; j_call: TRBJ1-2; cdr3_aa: CASSLGGQGDYGYTF; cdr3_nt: TGTGCCAGCAGCTTGGGGGGACAGGGGGACTATGGCTACACCTTC
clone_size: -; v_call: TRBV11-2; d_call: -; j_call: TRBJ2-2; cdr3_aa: CASSLGGLSLNTGELFF; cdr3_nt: TGTGCCAGCAGCTTAGGAGGGCTCTCCTTAAACACCGGGGAGCTGTTTTTT
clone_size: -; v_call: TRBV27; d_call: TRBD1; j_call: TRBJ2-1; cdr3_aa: CASSLDRVRAFF; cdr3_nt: TGTGCCAGCAGCCTAGACAGGGTACGGGCGTTCTTC
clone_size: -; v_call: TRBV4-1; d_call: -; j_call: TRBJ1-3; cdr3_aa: CASSQGIHTIYF; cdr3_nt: TGCGCCAGCAGCCAAGGGATTCACACCATATATTTT
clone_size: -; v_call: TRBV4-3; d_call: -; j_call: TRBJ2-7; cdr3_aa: CASSLITGPSSYEQYF; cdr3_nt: TGCGCCAGCAGCCTAATAACAGGGCCTAGCTCCTACGAGCAGTACTTC
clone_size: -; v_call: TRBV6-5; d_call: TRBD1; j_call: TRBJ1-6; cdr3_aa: CASSYKGAGINSPLHF; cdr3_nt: TGTGCCAGCAGTTACAAGGGGGCAGGGATCAATTCACCCCTCCACTTT
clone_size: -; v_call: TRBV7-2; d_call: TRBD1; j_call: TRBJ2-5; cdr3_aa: CASSPLGTAEETQYF; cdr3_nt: TGTGCCAGCAGCCCATTAGGGACAGCTGAAGAGACCCAGTACTTC
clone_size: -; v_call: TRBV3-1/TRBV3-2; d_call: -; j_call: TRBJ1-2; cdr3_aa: CASSQQGRVGYTF; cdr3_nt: TGTGCCAGCAGCCAACAGGGAAGGGTTGGCTACACCTTC
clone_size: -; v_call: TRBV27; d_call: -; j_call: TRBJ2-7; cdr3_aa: CASSLRAGGYHEQYF; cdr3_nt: TGTGCCAGCAGTTTGAGGGCTGGCGGGTACCACGAGCAGTACTTC
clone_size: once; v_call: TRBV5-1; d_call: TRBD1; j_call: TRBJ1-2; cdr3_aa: CASSLAGTGGVGYTF; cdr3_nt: TGCGCCAGCAGCTTGGCGGGGACAGGGGGCGTTGGCTACACCTTC